This T cell receptor beta chain appears in the sequencing data of a study of type 1 regulatory T cells. Study-level information: T-allo10 is a Tr1-enriched, alloantigen-specific CD4 T cell product made in vitro.

T-allo10 cells from the graft donor were described as anergic, host-alloantigen-specific, and alloantigen-specific suppressors. TCRdb ran MiXCR on the reads and lists one entry per CDR3 protein. The sample carries about 68,000 distinct CDR3 sequences, about 62% recorded once. The CDR3 is made up of 14 amino acids. Deletions cut 1 base from V and 8 bases from J, with 11 bases between. Germline V CDR1 and CDR2: KGHSH, LQKENI. About this clonotype itself: What it recognizes is unknown.

The sample consisted of cultured T cells, either the whole culture or a sorted T cell fraction (not recorded which). Subset of the sample: Tr1-enriched cell product generated in vitro against host alloantigens. This chain connects TRBV18 to TRBJ1-4; D unresolved. This TCR was sampled from a human donor in good health. The CDR3 nucleotides read TGTGCCAGCTCACCACGGGCCCTCCGGGAAAAACTGTTTTTT. Amino acid sequence: CASSPRALREKLFF.